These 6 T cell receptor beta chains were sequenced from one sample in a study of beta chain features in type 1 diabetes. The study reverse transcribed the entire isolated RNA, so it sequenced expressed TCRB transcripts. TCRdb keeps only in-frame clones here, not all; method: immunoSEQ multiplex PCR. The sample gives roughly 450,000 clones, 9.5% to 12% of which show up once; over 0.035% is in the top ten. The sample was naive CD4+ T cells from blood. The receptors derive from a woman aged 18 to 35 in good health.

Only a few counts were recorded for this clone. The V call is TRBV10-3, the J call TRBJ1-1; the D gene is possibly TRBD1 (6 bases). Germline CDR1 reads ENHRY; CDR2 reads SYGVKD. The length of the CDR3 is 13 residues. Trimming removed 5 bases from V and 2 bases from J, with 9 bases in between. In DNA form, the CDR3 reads TGTGCCATCAGTAGACAGGAAAACACTGAAGCTTTCTTT. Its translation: CAISRQENTEAFF.

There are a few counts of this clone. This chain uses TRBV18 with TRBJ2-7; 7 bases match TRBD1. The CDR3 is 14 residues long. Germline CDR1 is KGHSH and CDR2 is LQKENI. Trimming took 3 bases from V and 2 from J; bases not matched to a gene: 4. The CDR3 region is CASSPWTGAYEQYF. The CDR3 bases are TGTGCCAGCTCACCCTGGACAGGAGCCTACGAGCAGTACTTC.

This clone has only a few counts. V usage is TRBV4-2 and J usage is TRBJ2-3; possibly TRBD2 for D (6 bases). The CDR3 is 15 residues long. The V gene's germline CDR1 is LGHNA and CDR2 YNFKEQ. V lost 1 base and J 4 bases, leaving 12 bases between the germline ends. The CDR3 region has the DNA TGTGCCAGCAGCCAAGGGTGGAGGGTTGCAGATACGCAGTATTTT. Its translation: CASSQGWRVADTQYF.

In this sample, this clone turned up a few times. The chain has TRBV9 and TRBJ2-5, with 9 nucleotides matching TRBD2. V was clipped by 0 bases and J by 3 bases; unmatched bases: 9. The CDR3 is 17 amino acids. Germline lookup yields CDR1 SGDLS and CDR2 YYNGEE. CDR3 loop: CASSVGFQRGDKETQYF. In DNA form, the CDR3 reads TGTGCCAGCAGCGTAGGATTCCAGCGGGGGGACAAAGAGACCCAGTACTTC.

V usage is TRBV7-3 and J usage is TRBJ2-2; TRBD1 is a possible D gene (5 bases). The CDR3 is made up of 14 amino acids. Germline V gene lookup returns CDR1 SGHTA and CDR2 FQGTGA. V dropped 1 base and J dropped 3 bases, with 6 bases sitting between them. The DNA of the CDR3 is TGTGCCAGCAGCTTAAAACAGGACACCGGGGAGCTGTTTTTT. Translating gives CASSLKQDTGELFF.

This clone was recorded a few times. The CDR3 DNA sequence: TGTGCCAGCAGCTCAGCCGGGACTAGCGGGAGAGTCAATGAGCAGTTCTTC. This translates into CASSSAGTSGRVNEQFF. The rearrangement joins TRBV5-6 to TRBJ2-1; 14 bases line up with TRBD2. J gave up 6 bases and V 3 bases, and 8 bases lay outside the gene matches. The CDR3 contains 17 residues. Germline-derived CDR1 and CDR2 are SGHDT and YYEEEE.